The 19 T cell receptor beta chains reported below all come from one sample, sequenced in a study of T cell repertoires in cytomegalovirus infection. TCRdb recomputed calls from the reads with MiXCR, one row per CDR3 protein. There are approximately 500,000 distinct CDR3 sequences in the sample; 16% occur only once, and more than 20% lies in the top ten. The sequencing sample was made of CD8+ T cells from PBMCs. The receptors here all came from a human donor in good health (CMV status not recorded). Some clones in this sample may be carry-over from other donors' samples.

This chain joins TRBV7-9 and TRBJ1-4; 8 nucleotides match TRBD1. Looked up from germline, CDR1 is SEHNR and CDR2 is FQNEAQ (reference sequence). The trim removed 5 bases at V and 8 bases at J, leaving 7 bases unmatched. The CDR3 has 14 amino acids. The CDR3 nucleotides read TGTGCCAGCAGCCGTACAGGGGGGGAGGAAAAACTGTTTTTT. It translates to CASSRTGGEEKLFF.

V gene TRBV27 combines with J gene TRBJ1-2; weak D call: TRBD1 (5 bases). The CDR3 covers 12 residues. CDR1 and CDR2 from the germline V gene are MNHEY and SMNVEV (reference sequence). The V gene lost 10 bases and the J gene lost 2 bases, with 11 bases spanning the gap. CDR3 amino acids: CATLGGNYGYTF. The DNA of the CDR3 is TGTGCCACCTTGGGGGGAAACTATGGCTACACCTTC.

V and J are TRBV9 and TRBJ2-1; 10 nucleotides align to TRBD2. The junction had 9 bases not matched to a gene; V was cut back by 0 bases and J by 9 bases. The CDR3 has 16 amino acids. Germline CDR1 and CDR2: SGDLS and YYNGEE. CDR3 region: CASSVASGSQMGEQFF. CDR3 coding DNA: TGTGCCAGCAGCGTAGCTAGCGGGAGCCAAATGGGTGAGCAGTTCTTC.

This clonotype was detected many times. The genes are TRBV25-1 and TRBJ2-5, with 10 bases that match TRBD2. CDR3 length: 16 amino acids. Germline-derived CDR1 and CDR2 are MGHDK and SYGVNS. Germline trimming cut 5 bases from V and 7 bases from J; bases unmatched to any gene: 13. This chain's CDR3 is CASSSKREGTVVTQYF. CDR3 DNA: TGTGCCAGCAGTTCAAAGCGGGAGGGCACGGTTGTGACCCAGTACTTC.

The chain employs TRBV28 and TRBJ2-7, with 7 positions matching TRBD1. The V segment lost 5 bases and the J segment 4 bases; nucleotides outside the gene matches: 8. CDR1 is MDHEN, CDR2 SYDVKM, per germline. CDR3 length equals 14 residues. The CDR3 region is CASSQPGQPYEQYF. CDR3 coding DNA: TGTGCCAGCAGTCAACCGGGACAGCCTTACGAGCAGTACTTC.

The table lists this clonotype with many counts. This rearrangement joins TRBV27 to TRBJ1-1, with D possibly matching TRBD1 (5 bases). Germline assignment: CDR1 MNHEY and CDR2 SMNVEV (reference sequence). The CDR3 sequence is 13 residues long. Trimming took off 5 bases at V and 7 bases at J, with 14 bases between the two ends. Here the CDR3 reads CASSARGGGEAFF. For the CDR3, the DNA is TGTGCCAGCAGTGCCCGCGGGGGGGGTGAAGCTTTCTTT.

At least ten counts were recorded for this clonotype. The rearrangement links TRBV5-6 to TRBJ2-1; D gene ambiguous. V was cut by 3 bases and J by 3 bases, with 16 bases left in between. This CDR3 contains 16 residues. CDR1 SGHDT and CDR2 YYEEEE come from the germline V gene. CDR3 DNA: TGTGCCAGCAGCTGGAGCGTGGCTGGATACTACAATGAGCAGTTCTTC. Translating gives CASSWSVAGYYNEQFF.

This clonotype was detected only a few times. This chain links TRBV4-2 with TRBJ2-1, with D uncertain. V was clipped by 3 bases and J by 10 bases, with 10 bases between them. This CDR3 contains 12 residues. Germline V gives CDR1 LGHNA, CDR2 YNFKEQ. The CDR3 bases are TGTGCCAGCAGCCAGGGCGGCGCAGAGCAGTTCTTC. Amino acids: CASSQGGAEQFF.

This clonotype was picked up a small number of times. The DNA of the CDR3 is TGCAGTGTACCGACAGCCCCAAAGTACGATGAGCAGTTCTTC. This codes for CSVPTAPKYDEQFF. The chain combines TRBV20-1 with TRBJ2-1, with D perhaps matching TRBD1 (5 bases). Trimming left V 7 bases short and J 8 bases short, with 21 bases between. Germline-derived CDR1 and CDR2 are DFQATT and SNEGSKA (reference sequence). The CDR3 loop spans 14 amino acids.

This clonotype was seen many times. This chain links TRBV6-5 with TRBJ2-1, with 11 bases that match TRBD2. The CDR3 loop spans 15 amino acids. With V trimmed by 6 bases and J by 2 bases, 3 bases remained unmatched. Germline CDR1 MNHEY, CDR2 SVGAGI. Here the CDR3 DNA reads TGTGCCAGCAGACCGACTAGCGGGGCCTACAATGAGCAGTTCTTC. Its translation: CASRPTSGAYNEQFF.

The gene calls are TRBV30 and TRBJ2-7; maybe TRBD2 (5 bases). Trimming pared 0 bases from V and 7 bases from J, leaving 10 bases between. The CDR3 sequence is 12 residues long. The germline V gene encodes CDR1 GTSNPN and CDR2 SVGIG (reference sequence). The CDR3: CAWSVSPGEQYF. The DNA of the CDR3 is TGTGCCTGGAGTGTAAGTCCGGGGGAGCAGTACTTC.

The chain is built from TRBV9 and TRBJ1-5, with a tentative D call TRBD1 (6 bases). Germline CDR1 is SGDLS and CDR2 is YYNGEE. The ends were cut back, 0 bases at V and 3 bases at J, with 7 bases in the middle. The CDR3 has 14 amino acids. CDR3 loop: CASSVGGLNQPQHF. CDR3 nucleotide sequence: TGTGCCAGCAGCGTAGGGGGGCTCAATCAGCCCCAGCATTTT.

Many counts were recorded for this clonotype. The chain is built from TRBV20-1 and TRBJ1-1; 10 bases match TRBD1. J gave up 0 bases and V 6 bases, and 7 bases lay outside the gene matches. CDR1 and CDR2 (germline): DFQATT, SNEGSKA (reference sequence). CDR3 size: 15 residues. Here the CDR3 DNA reads TGCAGTGCCATGGGACAGGGGATCATGAACACTGAAGCTTTCTTT. Its translation is CSAMGQGIMNTEAFF.

The table lists this clonotype with many counts. This rearrangement joins TRBV4-1 to TRBJ2-5, with 8 bases that match TRBD1. The J segment lost 4 bases and the V segment lost 2 bases, leaving 9 bases of the junction unmatched. The CDR3 has 16 residues. Germline V lookup: CDR1 MGHRA, CDR2 YSYEKL. The CDR3 DNA reads as TGCGCCAGCAGCCAACGTGGCGACAGGGGAGGAGAGACCCAGTACTTC. Protein: CASSQRGDRGGETQYF.

This chain joins TRBV4-1 and TRBJ1-2; D remains unclear. Trimming stripped 1 base from V and 4 bases from J, with 13 bases between. CDR1 is MGHRA and CDR2 is YSYEKL in the germline V gene. The CDR3 is 15 amino acids. In nucleotides, the CDR3 is TGCGCCAGCAGCCAAGGGGTGGGCTCAGGCTATGGCTACACCTTC. Amino acids: CASSQGVGSGYGYTF.

Of note for this clonotype: Possible read error: a much larger clone is one base away. The chain links TRBV4-1 to TRBJ1-4; no definite D call. The CDR3 is 18 amino acids. CDR1 and CDR2 from the germline V gene are MGHRA and YSYEKL. CDR3 coding DNA: TGCGTCAGCAGCCAAGATAACCCAGGACTTGCAACTAATGAAAAACTGTTTTTT. Encoded protein: CVSSQDNPGLATNEKLFF.

The rearrangement uses TRBV19 and TRBJ1-1; possible D gene TRBD1, 5 bases. Germline CDR1 reads LNHDA; CDR2 reads SQIVND (reference sequence). The CDR3 is 14 amino acids. Trimming pared 3 bases from V and 0 bases from J, leaving 8 bases between. CDR3 sequence (DNA): TGTGCCAGTAGTATCAGACAGATGAACACTGAAGCTTTCTTT. Translation: CASSIRQMNTEAFF.

This clonotype was recorded at least ten times. V is TRBV28 and J is TRBJ2-5; D is possibly TRBD1 or TRBD2 (5 bases each). The CDR3 loop spans 14 amino acids. V lost 7 bases, J lost 2 bases, and 14 bases lay in between. Germline V gene sequence: CDR1 MDHEN, CDR2 SYDVKM. The CDR3: CASTPRGTQETQYF. The CDR3 DNA sequence: TGTGCCAGCACCCCGAGGGGCACACAAGAGACCCAGTACTTC.

This clonotype turned up a few times. The chain has TRBV14 and TRBJ1-2, with 9 nucleotides matching TRBD1. The CDR3 has 16 residues. Per germline, CDR1 SGHDN and CDR2 FVKESK. The ends lost 3 bases at V and 1 base at J; junction bases unmatched: 6. CDR3 sequence: CASSQPGQGLNYGYTF. DNA for the CDR3: TGTGCCAGCAGCCAGCCGGGACAGGGCCTTAACTATGGCTACACCTTC.